This T cell receptor beta chain stems from a study of beta chain features in type 1 diabetes. TCRB transcripts that were expressed got sequenced, as all of the isolated RNA had been reverse transcribed. Sequenced by immunoSEQ multiplex PCR; TCRdb stores in-frame clones only, minus some. Altogether tens of thousands of clones are present, around 49% being singletons, with the ten largest covering roughly 0.7%. This clone was observed a handful of times. The germline V and J ends were trimmed by 3 bases and 0 bases, with 14 bases remaining between them. Germline lookup yields CDR1 GTSNPN and CDR2 SVGIG (reference sequence). The CDR3 length is 16 residues.

This receptor was identified in a woman aged 18-29 years in good health. The sample was central memory CD4+ T cells from blood. This chain joins TRBV30 and TRBJ2-2, with D possibly TRBD1 on 5 matching bases. CDR3 loop: CAWRTMTVPNTGELFF. CDR3 sequence (DNA): TGTGCCTGGAGAACTATGACAGTCCCGAACACCGGGGAGCTGTTTTTT.